The T cell receptor (beta chain) under discussion was sequenced for a study of circulating and synovial CD4+ cells in juvenile arthritis. Profiling relied on immunoSEQ multiplex PCR, and the TCRdb table lists in-frame clones only, not all of them. The data contain over 30,000 clones, about 94% of them singletons. Overall study results and limits: Diversity here was lower than in bulk blood CD4 cells. Measured synovium overlap likely understates the true shared repertoire.

As regards this clone: Antigen unknown.

The CDR3 is made up of 14 amino acids. The V end was cut by 3 bases, the J end by 8 bases, with 14 bases between. CDR1 and CDR2 (germline): SGDLS, YYNGEE. Sequencing input: CD4+ T cells from blood. The J gene is TRBJ1-4, the V gene TRBV9; a possible D gene is TRBD1 (6 bases). The TCR was taken from a human donor with juvenile idiopathic arthritis. Written as DNA, the CDR3 is TGTGCCAGCAGCGCTACAGGGTTAGAAGAAAAACTGTTTTTT. Encoded protein: CASSATGLEEKLFF. The full variable domain, its missing parts supplied by reference TRBV9 and TRBJ1-4, is DSGVTQTPKHLITATGQRVTLRCSPRSGDLSVYWYQQSLDQGLQFLIQYYNGEERAKGNILERFSAQQFPDLHSELNLSSLELGDSALYFCASSATGLEEKLFFGSGTQLSVL.